Here is one T cell receptor beta chain with its context. Sequencing of TCR beta was carried out in blood CD8+ and CD4+ T cells. Matching for age and sex applied to the controls, who were healthy donors. Through negative isolation, CD4+ and CD8+ T cells were obtained, while TEMRA cells were enriched using FACS. The entry originates in a study of CD8 T cells in Susac syndrome. Random hexamers were used to reverse transcribe roughly 0.45 to 1 ug of RNA. Multiplex immunoSEQ PCR targeted 54 Vbeta and 13 Jbeta TCR beta segments. TCRdb analysed the immunoSEQ multiplex PCR reads with MiXCR anew, one entry per CDR3 protein. The sample lists tens of thousands of distinct CDR3 sequences, just under 95% occurring once. The CDR3 length is 14 residues. CDR1 is SGHDT, CDR2 YYEEEE, per germline. Unmatched junction bases numbered 5, after V lost 1 base and J lost 5 bases.

The chain recombines TRBV5-6 with TRBJ2-7; 8 bases map to TRBD2. The sequenced material came from CD8+ T cells from PBMCs. This sequence was found in a human donor in good health. The CDR3 bases are TGTGCCAGCAGCTTGTGGCTAGCGGGCGACGAGCAGTACTTC. Protein product: CASSLWLAGDEQYF.